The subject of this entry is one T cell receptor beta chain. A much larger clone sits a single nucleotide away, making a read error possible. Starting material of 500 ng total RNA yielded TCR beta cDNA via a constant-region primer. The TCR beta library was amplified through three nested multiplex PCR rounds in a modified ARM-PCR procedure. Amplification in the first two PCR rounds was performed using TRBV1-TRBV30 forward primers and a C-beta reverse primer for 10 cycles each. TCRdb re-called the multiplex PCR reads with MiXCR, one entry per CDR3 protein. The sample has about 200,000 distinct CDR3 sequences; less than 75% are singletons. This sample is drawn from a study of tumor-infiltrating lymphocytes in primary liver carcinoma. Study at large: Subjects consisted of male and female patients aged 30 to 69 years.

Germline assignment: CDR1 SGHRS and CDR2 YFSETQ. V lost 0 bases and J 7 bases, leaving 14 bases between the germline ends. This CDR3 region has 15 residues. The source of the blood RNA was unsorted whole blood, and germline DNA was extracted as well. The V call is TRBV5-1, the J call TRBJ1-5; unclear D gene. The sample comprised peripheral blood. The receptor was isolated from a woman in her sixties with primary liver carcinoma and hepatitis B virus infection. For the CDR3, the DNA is TGCGCCAGCAGCTTGGGAGTTGATGGGCAACAGCCCCAGCATTTT. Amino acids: CASSLGVDGQQPQHF.